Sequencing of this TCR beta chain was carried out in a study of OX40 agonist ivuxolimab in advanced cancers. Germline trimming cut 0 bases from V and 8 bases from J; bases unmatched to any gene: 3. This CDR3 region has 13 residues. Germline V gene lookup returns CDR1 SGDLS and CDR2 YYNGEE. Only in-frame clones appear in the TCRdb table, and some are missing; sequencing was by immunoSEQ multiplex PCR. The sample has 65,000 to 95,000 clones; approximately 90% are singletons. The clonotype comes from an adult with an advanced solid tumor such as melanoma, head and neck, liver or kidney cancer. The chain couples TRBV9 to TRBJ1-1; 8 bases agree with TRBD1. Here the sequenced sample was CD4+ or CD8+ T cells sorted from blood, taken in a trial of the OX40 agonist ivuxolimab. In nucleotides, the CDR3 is TGTGCCAGCAGCGTAGTTGGGACAGGCGAAGCTTTCTTT. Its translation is CASSVVGTGEAFF.